This TCR beta chain was retrieved from a study of blood T cell repertoires in COVID-19. Study-level information: T cells, B-cell-depleted T cells, or PBMCs provided the cDNA or gDNA that served as material.

This CDR3 comprises 17 residues. Germline CDR1 reads LNHNV; CDR2 reads YYDKDF (reference sequence). Losses at the gene ends were 1 base for V and 7 bases for J; bases not matched to a gene: 10. Sequenced by immunoSEQ multiplex PCR; TCRdb stores in-frame clones only, minus some. The table lists 85,000 to 90,000 clones, around 86% of them singletons, with roughly 27% in the top ten. This TCR was recovered from a human donor in a cohort sampled during active COVID-19. The sample comprised peripheral blood. This sequence joins TRBV15 and TRBJ2-2, with TRBD1 identical over 9 bases. The CDR3 here is CATSRVKNRGHIGELFF. CDR3 bases: TGTGCCACCAGCAGAGTGAAAAACAGGGGGCATATCGGGGAGCTGTTTTTT.